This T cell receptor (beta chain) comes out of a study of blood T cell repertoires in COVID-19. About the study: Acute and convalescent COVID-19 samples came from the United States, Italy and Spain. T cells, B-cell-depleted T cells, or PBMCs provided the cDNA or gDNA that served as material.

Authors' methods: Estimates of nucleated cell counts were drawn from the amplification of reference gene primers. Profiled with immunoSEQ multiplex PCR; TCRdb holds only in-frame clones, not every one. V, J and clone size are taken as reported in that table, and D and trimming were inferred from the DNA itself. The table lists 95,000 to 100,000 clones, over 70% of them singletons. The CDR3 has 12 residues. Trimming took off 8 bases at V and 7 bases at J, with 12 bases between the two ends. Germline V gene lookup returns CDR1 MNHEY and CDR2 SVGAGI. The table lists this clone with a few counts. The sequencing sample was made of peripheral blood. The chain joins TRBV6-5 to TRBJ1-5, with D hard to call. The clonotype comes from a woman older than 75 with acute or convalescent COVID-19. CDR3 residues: CASGEGSQPQHF. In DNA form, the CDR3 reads TGTGCCAGCGGGGAGGGTTCACAGCCCCAGCATTTT.